This T cell receptor beta chain stems from a study of CD8+ T cells in alopecia areata (dated by TCRdb to the late 2010s). Looking at the study overall: The treated patients took part in an open-label pilot trial in which moderate-to-severe alopecia areata was treated with oral tofacitinib at 5 to 10 mg twice daily. Patients on tofacitinib were biopsied at baseline and after 4 and 24 weeks of treatment, and several of the patients also had a later scalp biopsy. Patients received tofacitinib for 6 to 18 months and were then followed off drug for 6 months to check for delayed response and recurrence. Scalp clonality was compared across normal scalp (n=4), patchy alopecia areata scalp (n=8), and alopecia totalis/universalis scalp (n=8). immunoSEQ multiplex PCR using 35 Vbeta forward primers and 13 Jbeta reverse primers was used to amplify TCRbeta CDR3 regions. In humans, TCRbeta sequencing was performed on scalp tissue and on sorted CD4+ and CD8+ peripheral blood T cells from healthy controls and from patients with patchy or totalis/universalis alopecia areata. Disease severity in treated patients was measured with the SALT score, which quantifies the percentage of affected scalp surface area. RNA came from the PAXgene miRNA kit for fixed scalp, the miRNeasy kit for PBMCs, and the RNeasy kit for mouse skin. High-throughput TCRbeta sequencing was used to examine T cell clonal expansion in alopecia areata in both the C3H/HeJ mouse model and human patients.

As to this clone: The specificity of this receptor is unknown. Base qualities are missing; no much larger clone stands one base away.

At the junction V is shortened by 2 bases and J by 5 bases, with 22 bases in between. Reading the germline V gene (reference sequence) gives CDR1 GTSNPN and CDR2 SVGIG. The CDR3 runs 17 residues from the cysteine to the phenylalanine. Of the read, only the CDR3 DNA is kept; its 51 bases are in frame from base 1. What the work shows at the level of the full study, not this receptor alone: Scalp TCR repertoire analysis is complicated because resident alphabeta T cells in normal human skin are also sequenced, whereas mouse skin is dominated by gammadelta T cells. Many expanded lesional clones persisted in scalp and blood during tofacitinib treatment, which may partly explain relapse after stopping treatment. Compared with normal scalp, lesional scalp had higher clonality and more expanded CD8+ clones, particularly in alopecia totalis/universalis, a pattern that suggests antigenic drive. Shared TCR sequences between patients were less evident than in mice, which may be partly attributable to HLA diversity in the patient population. Because the treated cohort was small and had only one nonresponder, larger studies are needed to examine links between baseline CD8+ expansion and response. Tofacitinib significantly decreased scalp clonality and the number of expanded CD8+ clones among the top 100 scalp clones.

Library creation used the immunoSEQ multiplex PCR assay. For TCR sequencing, RNA was extracted from every sample and reverse transcribed into cDNA to serve as template. First-strand cDNA was synthesized with SuperScript III using a 2:1 mix of oligo-dT and random hexamers. Amplification bias was assessed with a synthetic immune receptor repertoire, and residual bias was removed computationally. Regarding the original processing steps: After raw reads were preprocessed to remove errors, the CDR3 was defined following IMGT conventions as running from the conserved cysteine to phenylalanine. To get clonality, Shannon entropy was normalized by log2 of the number of productive unique TCRs and the result was subtracted from 1. CD4 or CD8 identity of scalp clones was inferred by cross-referencing scalp TCRbeta sequences with sorted blood CD4 and CD8 repertoires. TCRdb's version of the immuneACCESS table is confined to in-frame rearrangements and falls short of the full clone set. An unresolved V gene accounts for under half of the shortfall where checked; the remainder is of unknown origin. V and J calls plus clone size are reproduced from that table; the DNA served to infer D and trimming. The sample contains under 200,000 clones, about two thirds of them found a single time. The top ten clones comprise 0.9% to 1% of the sample.

The time point label, read with the paper, signifies: 4 weeks on oral tofacitinib. The treatment or condition label on this specimen signifies: oral pan-JAK inhibitor, 5-10 mg twice daily. Peripheral blood and lesional scalp punch biopsies were obtained from patients with alopecia areata. PBMCs were isolated by density centrifugation and stained for CD3, CD4 and CD8, after which CD4+ and CD8+ T cells were sorted on a FACSAria. The sequence came from a human donor with alopecia areata. The receptor chain draws on TRBV30 and TRBJ1-5; TRBD1 might be the D gene, on 6 matching bases. This specimen was CD4+ T cells sorted from blood, taken at week 4, from a patient treated with tofacitinib. At the DNA level, the sequence is TGTGCCTGGAGTTTAGGTCCCCAAAGGGGGGGGGATCAGCCCCAGCATTTT. It encodes CAWSLGPQRGGDQPQHF.